This T cell receptor beta chain appears in the sequencing data of a study of vaccination and CD4 T cells after COVID-19. Findings of the study overall: Median approximately 90% of reactive clones detected in convalescent patients emerged only post-vaccination.

The V gene end was trimmed by 5 bases and the J gene end by 2 bases; junction bases not matched to a gene: 3. Germline CDR1 reads MNHEY; CDR2 reads SVGEGT. CDR3 size: 13 residues. This clonotype came up a few times. Its specificity is unknown. The treatment denotes: roughly 10-day PBMC culture with coronavirus spike peptide pools or control peptides (ViraFEST assay). From the unexposed donor, CD4+ T cells were collected ahead of the COVID-19 pandemic (2011-2018). Half-medium changes with fresh IL-2 medium occurred on days 3 and 7. The Oncomine TCR Beta short-read assay sequenced DNA from cultured CD4+ T cells. Someone extracted genomic DNA from cultured CD4+ T cells. TCRdb reprocessed the PCR reads via MiXCR and lists one record per CDR3 protein. Here the sample spans 7,000 to 9,000 distinct CDR3 sequences, approximately 30% being singletons.

This TCR came from a human donor in good health. V and J are TRBV6-2 or TRBV6-3 and TRBJ2-7, with 7 nucleotides matching TRBD1. The sequencing input was CD4+ T cells from blood, cultured in vitro. The DNA of the CDR3 is TGTGCCAGCAGTAGAGACAGGGCCTACGAGCAGTACTTC. Translation: CASSRDRAYEQYF.